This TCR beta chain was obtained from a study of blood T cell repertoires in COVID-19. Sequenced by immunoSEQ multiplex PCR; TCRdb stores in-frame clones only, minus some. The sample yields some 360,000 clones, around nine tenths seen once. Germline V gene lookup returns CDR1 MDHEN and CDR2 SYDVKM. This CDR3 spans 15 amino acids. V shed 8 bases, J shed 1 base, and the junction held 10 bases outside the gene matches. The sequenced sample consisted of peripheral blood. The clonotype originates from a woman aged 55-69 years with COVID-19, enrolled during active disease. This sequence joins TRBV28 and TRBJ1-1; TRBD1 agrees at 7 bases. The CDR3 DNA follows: TGTGCCAGCCGCCGGCCCGGGACAGCGAACACTGAAGCTTTCTTT. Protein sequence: CASRRPGTANTEAFF.